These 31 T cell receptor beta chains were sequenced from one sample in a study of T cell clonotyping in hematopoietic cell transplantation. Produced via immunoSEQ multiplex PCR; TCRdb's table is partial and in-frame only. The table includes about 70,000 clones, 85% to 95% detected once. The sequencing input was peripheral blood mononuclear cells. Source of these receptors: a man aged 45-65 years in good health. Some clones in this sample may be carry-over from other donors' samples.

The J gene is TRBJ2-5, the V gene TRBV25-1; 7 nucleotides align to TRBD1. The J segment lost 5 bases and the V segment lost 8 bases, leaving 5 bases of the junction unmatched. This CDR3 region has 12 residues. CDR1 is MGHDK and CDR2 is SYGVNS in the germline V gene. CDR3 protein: CASEQGRETQYF. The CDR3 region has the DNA TGTGCCAGCGAACAGGGGCGGGAGACCCAGTACTTC.

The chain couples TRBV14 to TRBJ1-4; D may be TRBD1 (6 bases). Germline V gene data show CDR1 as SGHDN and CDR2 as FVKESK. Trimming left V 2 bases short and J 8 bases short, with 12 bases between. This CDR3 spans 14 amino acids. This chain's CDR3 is CASSQIAGDEKLFF. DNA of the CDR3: TGTGCCAGCAGCCAAATTGCAGGGGACGAAAAACTGTTTTTT.

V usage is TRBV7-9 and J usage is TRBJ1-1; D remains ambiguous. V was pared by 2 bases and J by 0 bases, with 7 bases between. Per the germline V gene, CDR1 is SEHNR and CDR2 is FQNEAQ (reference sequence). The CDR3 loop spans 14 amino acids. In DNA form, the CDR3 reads TGTGCCAGCAGCTTACAAGGCATGAACACTGAAGCTTTCTTT. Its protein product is CASSLQGMNTEAFF.

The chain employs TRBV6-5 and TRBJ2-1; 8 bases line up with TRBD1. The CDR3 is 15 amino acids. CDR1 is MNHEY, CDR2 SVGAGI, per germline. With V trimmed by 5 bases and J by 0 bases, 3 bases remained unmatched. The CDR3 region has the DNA TGTGCCAGCAGTAGACAGGGGACCTCCTACAATGAGCAGTTCTTC. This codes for CASSRQGTSYNEQFF.

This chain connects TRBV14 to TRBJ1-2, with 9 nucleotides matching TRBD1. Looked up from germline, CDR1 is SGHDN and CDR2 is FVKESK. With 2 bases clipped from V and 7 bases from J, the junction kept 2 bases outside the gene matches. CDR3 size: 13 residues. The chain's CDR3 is CASSQRTGAGYTF. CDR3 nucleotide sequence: TGTGCCAGCAGCCAACGGACAGGGGCTGGCTACACCTTC.

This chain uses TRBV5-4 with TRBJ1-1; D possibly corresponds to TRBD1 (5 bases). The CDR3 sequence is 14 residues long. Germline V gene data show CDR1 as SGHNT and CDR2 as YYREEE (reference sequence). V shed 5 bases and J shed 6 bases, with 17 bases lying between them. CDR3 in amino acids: CASSYDPGPAEAFF. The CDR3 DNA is TGTGCCAGCAGTTACGATCCGGGGCCCGCTGAAGCTTTCTTT.

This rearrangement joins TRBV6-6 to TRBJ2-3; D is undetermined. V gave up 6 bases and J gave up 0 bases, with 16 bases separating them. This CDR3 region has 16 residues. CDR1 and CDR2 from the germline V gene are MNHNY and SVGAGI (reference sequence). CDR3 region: CASRLRKVKSTDTQYF. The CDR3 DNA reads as TGTGCCAGCAGGCTCCGGAAGGTTAAAAGCACAGATACGCAGTATTTT.

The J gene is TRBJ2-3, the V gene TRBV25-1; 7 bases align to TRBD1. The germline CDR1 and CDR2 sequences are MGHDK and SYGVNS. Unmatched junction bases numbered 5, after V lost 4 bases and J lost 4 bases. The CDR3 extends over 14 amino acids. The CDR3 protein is CASSATGSADTQYF. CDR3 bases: TGTGCCAGCAGTGCGACAGGGTCCGCAGATACGCAGTATTTT.

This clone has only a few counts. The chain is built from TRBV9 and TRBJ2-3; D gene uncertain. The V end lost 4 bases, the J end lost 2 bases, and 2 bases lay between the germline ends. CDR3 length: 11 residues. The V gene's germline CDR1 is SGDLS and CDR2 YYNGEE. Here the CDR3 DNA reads TGTGCCAGCAGCCTCACAGATACGCAGTATTTT. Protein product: CASSLTDTQYF. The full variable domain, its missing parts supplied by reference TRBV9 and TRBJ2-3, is DSGVTQTPKHLITATGQRVTLRCSPRSGDLSVYWYQQSLDQGLQFLIQYYNGEERAKGNILERFSAQQFPDLHSELNLSSLELGDSALYFCASSLTDTQYFGPGTRLTVL.

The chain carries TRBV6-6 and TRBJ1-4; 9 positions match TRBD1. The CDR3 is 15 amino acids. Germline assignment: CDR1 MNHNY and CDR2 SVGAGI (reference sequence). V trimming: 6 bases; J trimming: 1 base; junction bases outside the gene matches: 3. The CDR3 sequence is CASRRTGETNEKLFF. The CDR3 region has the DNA TGTGCCAGCAGGAGGACAGGGGAAACTAATGAAAAACTGTTTTTT.

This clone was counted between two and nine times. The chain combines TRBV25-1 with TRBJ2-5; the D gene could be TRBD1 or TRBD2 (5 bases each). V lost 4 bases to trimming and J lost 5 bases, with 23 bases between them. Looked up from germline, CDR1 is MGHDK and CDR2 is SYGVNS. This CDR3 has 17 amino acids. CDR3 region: CASSALTPGPEGETQYF. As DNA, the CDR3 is TGTGCCAGCAGTGCCCTAACGCCGGGCCCCGAGGGGGAGACCCAGTACTTC.

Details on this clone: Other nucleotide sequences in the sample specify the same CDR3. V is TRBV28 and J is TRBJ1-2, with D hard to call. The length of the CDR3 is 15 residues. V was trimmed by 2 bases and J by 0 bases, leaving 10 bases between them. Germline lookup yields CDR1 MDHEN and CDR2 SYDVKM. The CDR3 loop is CASSLPGHPNYGYTF. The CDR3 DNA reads TGTGCCAGCAGTTTACCGGGCCATCCTAACTATGGCTACACCTTC.

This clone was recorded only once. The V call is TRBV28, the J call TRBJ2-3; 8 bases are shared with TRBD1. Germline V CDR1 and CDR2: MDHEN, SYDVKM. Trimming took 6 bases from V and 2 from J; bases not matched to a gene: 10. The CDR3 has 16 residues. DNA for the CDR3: TGTGCCAGCAGGATCCACAGGGGGGTAGTCACAGATACGCAGTATTTT. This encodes CASRIHRGVVTDTQYF.

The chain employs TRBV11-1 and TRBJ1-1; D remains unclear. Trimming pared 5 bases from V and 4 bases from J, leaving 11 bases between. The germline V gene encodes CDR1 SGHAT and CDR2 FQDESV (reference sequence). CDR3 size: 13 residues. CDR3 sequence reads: CASSQVGSTEAFF. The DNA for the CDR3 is TGTGCCAGCAGCCAAGTTGGGAGCACTGAAGCTTTCTTT.

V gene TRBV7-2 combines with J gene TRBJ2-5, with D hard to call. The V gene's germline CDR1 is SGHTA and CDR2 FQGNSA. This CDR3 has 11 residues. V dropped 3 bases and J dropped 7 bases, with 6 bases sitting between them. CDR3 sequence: CASSFAGTQYF. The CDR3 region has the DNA TGTGCCAGCAGCTTCGCCGGGACCCAGTACTTC.

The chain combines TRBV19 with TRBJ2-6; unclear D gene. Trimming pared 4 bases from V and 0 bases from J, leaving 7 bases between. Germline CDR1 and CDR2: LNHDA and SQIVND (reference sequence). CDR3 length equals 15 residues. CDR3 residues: CASSTQSSGANVLTF. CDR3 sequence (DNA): TGTGCCAGTAGTACTCAGAGCTCTGGGGCCAACGTCCTGACTTTC.

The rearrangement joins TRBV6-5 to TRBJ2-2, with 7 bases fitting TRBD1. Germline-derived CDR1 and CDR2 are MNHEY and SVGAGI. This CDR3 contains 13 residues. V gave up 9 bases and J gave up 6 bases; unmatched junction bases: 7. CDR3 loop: CASSRQGAGELFF. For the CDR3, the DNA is TGTGCCAGTTCACGACAGGGTGCCGGGGAGCTGTTTTTT.

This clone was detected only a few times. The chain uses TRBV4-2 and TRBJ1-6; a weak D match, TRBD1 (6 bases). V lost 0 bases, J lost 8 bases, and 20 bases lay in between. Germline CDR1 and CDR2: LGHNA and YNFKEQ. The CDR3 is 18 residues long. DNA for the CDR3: TGTGCCAGCAGCCAAGATTTCGGTAGGGGGAGGCACGATTCACCCCTCCACTTT. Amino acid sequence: CASSQDFGRGRHDSPLHF.

CDR3 in DNA: TGTGCCAGCAGTGCCGTTCTATATCAGCCCCAGCATTTT. Its protein product is CASSAVLYQPQHF. This rearrangement joins TRBV6-1 to TRBJ1-5; D ambiguous. Germline V gene data show CDR1 as MNHNS and CDR2 as SASEGT. The CDR3 runs 13 residues. Trimming cost V 4 bases and J 5 bases, with 9 bases left between them.

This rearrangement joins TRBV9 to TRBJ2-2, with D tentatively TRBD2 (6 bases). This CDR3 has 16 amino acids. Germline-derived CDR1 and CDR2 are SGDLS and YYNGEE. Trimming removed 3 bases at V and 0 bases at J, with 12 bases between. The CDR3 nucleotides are TGTGCCAGCAGCGCACTCGGGAGAGCGAACACCGGGGAGCTGTTTTTT. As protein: CASSALGRANTGELFF. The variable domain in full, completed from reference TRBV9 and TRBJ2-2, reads DSGVTQTPKHLITATGQRVTLRCSPRSGDLSVYWYQQSLDQGLQFLIQYYNGEERAKGNILERFSAQQFPDLHSELNLSSLELGDSALYFCASSALGRANTGELFFGEGSRLTVL.

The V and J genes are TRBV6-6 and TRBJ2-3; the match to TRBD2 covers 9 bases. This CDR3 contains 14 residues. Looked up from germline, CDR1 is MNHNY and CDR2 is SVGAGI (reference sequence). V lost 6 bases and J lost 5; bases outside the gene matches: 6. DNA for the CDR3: TGTGCCAGCAGCCAGGGACTAGCAGGAGATACGCAGTATTTT. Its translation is CASSQGLAGDTQYF.

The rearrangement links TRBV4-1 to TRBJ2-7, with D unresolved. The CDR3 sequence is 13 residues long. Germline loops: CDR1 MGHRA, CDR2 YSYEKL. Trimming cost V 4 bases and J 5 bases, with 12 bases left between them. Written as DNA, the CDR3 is TGCGCCAGCAGCCGACTCGTACGCGACGAGCAGTACTTC. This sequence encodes CASSRLVRDEQYF.

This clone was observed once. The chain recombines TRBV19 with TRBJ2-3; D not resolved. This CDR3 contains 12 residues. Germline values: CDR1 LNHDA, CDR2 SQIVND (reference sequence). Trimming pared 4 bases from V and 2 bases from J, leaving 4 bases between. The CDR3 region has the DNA TGTGCCAGTAGTAAACCCACAGATACGCAGTATTTT. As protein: CASSKPTDTQYF.

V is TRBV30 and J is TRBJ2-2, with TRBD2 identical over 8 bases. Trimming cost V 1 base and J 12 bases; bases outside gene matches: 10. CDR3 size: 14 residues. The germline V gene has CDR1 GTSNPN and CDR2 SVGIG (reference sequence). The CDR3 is CAWSALRSGSKLFF. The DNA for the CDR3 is TGTGCCTGGAGTGCCCTGAGGAGCGGGAGTAAGCTGTTTTTT.

The CDR3 region is CASSFTGSEKLFF. Here the CDR3 DNA reads TGTGCCAGCAGTTTTACGGGAAGCGAAAAACTGTTTTTT. The rearrangement links TRBV28 to TRBJ1-4; D ambiguous. V dropped 3 bases and J dropped 8 bases, with 10 bases sitting between them. CDR3 length: 13 residues. CDR1 is MDHEN, CDR2 SYDVKM, per germline.

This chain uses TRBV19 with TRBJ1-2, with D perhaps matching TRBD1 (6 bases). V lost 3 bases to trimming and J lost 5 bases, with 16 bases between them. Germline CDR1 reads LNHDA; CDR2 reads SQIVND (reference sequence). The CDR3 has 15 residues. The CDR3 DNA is TGTGCCAGTAGTATTAGGGGACAAATGTGGTATGGCTACACCTTC. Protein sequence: CASSIRGQMWYGYTF.

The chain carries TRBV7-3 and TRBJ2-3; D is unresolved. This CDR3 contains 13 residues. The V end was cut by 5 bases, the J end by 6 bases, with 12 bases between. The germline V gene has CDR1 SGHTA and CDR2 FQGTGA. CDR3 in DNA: TGTGCCAGCAGCCCCCAAGATTGGGATACGCAGTATTTT. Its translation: CASSPQDWDTQYF.

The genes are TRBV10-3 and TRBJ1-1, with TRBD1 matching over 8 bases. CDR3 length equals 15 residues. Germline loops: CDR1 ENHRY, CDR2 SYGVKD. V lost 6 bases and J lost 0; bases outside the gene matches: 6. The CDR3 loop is CAIRGQGSMNTEAFF. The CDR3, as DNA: TGTGCCATCAGAGGACAGGGATCCATGAACACTGAAGCTTTCTTT.

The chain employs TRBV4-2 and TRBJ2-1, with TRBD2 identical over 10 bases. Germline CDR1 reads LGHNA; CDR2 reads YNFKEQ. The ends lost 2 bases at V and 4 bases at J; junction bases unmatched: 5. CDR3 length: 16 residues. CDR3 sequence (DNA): TGTGCCAGCAGCCAAACCGGGACTAGCGAATACAATGAGCAGTTCTTC. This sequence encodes CASSQTGTSEYNEQFF.

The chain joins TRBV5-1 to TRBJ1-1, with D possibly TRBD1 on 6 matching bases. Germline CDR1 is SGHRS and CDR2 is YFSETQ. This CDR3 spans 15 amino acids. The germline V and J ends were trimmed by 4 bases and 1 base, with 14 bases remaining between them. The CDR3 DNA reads TGCGCCAGCAGCCCTAGAGGGGGGGCGAACACTGAAGCTTTCTTT. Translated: CASSPRGGANTEAFF.

The CDR3 here is CAISESGVTKNIQYF. As DNA, the CDR3 is TGTGCCATCAGTGAGTCTGGGGTGACCAAAAACATTCAGTACTTC. This chain connects TRBV10-3 to TRBJ2-4; D not certain. CDR3 length: 15 amino acids. CDR1 ENHRY and CDR2 SYGVKD come from the germline V gene. V lost 0 bases, J lost 2 bases, and 8 bases lay in between.